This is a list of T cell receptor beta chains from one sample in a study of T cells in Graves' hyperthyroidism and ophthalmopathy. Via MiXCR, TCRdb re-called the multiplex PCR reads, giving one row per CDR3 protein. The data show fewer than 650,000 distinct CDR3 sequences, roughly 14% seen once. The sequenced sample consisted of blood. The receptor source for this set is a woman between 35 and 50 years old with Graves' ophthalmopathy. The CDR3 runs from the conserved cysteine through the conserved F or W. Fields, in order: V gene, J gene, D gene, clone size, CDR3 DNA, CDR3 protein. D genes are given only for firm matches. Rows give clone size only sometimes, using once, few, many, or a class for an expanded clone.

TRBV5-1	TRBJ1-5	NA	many	TGCGCCAGCAGCTTAGGGACGGGACAGCCCCAGCATTTT	CASSLGTGQPQHF
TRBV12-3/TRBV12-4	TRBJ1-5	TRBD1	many	TGTGCCAGCAGTTTGACAGGGAGCAATCAGCCCCAGCATTTT	CASSLTGSNQPQHF
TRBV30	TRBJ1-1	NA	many	TGTGCCCGCGGCATGCAGGGACCGAACACTGAAGCTTTCTTT	CARGMQGPNTEAFF
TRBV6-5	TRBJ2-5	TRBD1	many	TGTGCCAGCAGTAACAGGGGCCCAGAGACCCAGTACTTC	CASSNRGPETQYF
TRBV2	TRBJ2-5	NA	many	TGTGCCACATACAGGTTCAGGGTGGAGACCCAGTACTTC	CATYRFRVETQYF
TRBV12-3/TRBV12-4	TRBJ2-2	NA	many	TGTGCCAGCACCCCACGAGTCCACAACACCGGGGAGCTGTTTTTT	CASTPRVHNTGELFF
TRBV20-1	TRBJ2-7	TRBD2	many	TGCAGTGCTCCTCTAACTAGCGGGAGAGACTACGAGCAGTACTTC	CSAPLTSGRDYEQYF
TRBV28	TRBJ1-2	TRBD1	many	TGTGCCAGCAGTTTATCGGAGACAGGGCGGTACACCTTC	CASSLSETGRYTF
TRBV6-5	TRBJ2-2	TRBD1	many	TGTGCCAGCAGTCGGACAGGGGGCAATGAGGGGGAGCTGTTTTTT	CASSRTGGNEGELFF
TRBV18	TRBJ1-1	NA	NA	TGTGCCAGCTCTAAGGGGGTAGAAACTGAAGCTTTCTTT	CASSKGVETEAFF
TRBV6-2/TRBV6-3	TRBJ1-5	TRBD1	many	TGTGCCAGCAGTTACCGTCCAGGGGGAGGCAATCAGCCCCAGCATTTT	CASSYRPGGGNQPQHF
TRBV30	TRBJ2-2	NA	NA	TGTGCCTGGACTCTGGCTAGCACCGCGAACACCGGGGAGCTGTTTTTT	CAWTLASTANTGELFF
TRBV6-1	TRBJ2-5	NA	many	TGTGCCACAGCTCGGGGGAGTCTGCGAGAGACCCAGTACTTC	CATARGSLRETQYF
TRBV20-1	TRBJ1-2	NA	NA	TGCAGTGCTCCCAAACCCGGGGCCTATGGCTACACCTTC	CSAPKPGAYGYTF
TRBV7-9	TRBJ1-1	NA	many	TGTGCCAGCAGCTTTGTCTTGTCTGGGGACACTGAAGCTTTCTTT	CASSFVLSGDTEAFF
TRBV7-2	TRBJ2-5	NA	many	TGTGCCAGCAGCTTGGGAGCGGGTATGCAAGAGACCCAGTACTTC	CASSLGAGMQETQYF
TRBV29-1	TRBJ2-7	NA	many	TGCAGCGCGCAGGGTGTCCACGAGCAGTACTTC	CSAQGVHEQYF
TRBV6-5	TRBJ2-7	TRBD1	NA	TGTGCCAGCAGTTACTCGACAGGGGTGATGGACGAGCAGTACTTC	CASSYSTGVMDEQYF
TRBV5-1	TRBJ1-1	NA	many	TGCGCCAGCAGCCAACTGGACACCCTGGTGACTGAAGCTTTCTTT	CASSQLDTLVTEAFF
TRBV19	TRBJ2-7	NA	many	TGTGCCAGCCGGGACACTTTTTCCTACGAGCAGTACTTC	CASRDTFSYEQYF
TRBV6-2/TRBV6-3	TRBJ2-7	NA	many	TGTGCCAGCAGTTCCGTGGGTAACGAGCAGTACTTC	CASSSVGNEQYF
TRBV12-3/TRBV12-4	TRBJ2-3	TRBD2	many	TGTGCCAGCACGCCCTGGACTAGCGTCACAGATACGCAGTATTTT	CASTPWTSVTDTQYF
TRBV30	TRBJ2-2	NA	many	TGTGCCGAACGCACGGCGTTGAACACCGGGGAGCTGTTTTTT	CAERTALNTGELFF
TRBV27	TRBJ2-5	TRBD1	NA	TGTGCCAGCAGTCCCACCGGGACAGGGCACCAAGAGACCCAGTACTTC	CASSPTGTGHQETQYF
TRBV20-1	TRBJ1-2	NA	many	TGCAGTGCTGATGGGGCTGGGAACTATGGCTACACCTTC	CSADGAGNYGYTF
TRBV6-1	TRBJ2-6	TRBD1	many	TGTGCCAGTCGCGGGACAGGGGTCGGGGCCAACGTCCTGACTTTC	CASRGTGVGANVLTF
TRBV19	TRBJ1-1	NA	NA	TGTGCCAGTAGTACAGACGCCCATTTAATGAACACTGAAGCTTTCTTT	CASSTDAHLMNTEAFF
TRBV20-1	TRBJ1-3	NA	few	TGCAGTGCTCCCCTGGGGAGCCCTAGCTCTGGAAACACCATATATTTT	CSAPLGSPSSGNTIYF
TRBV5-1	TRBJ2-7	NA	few	TGCGCCAGCAGCCCCGGACTATTGGGGTACGAGCAGTACTTC	CASSPGLLGYEQYF
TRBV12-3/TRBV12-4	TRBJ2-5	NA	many	TGTGCCAGCAGTCCCGGCCCCCTAAGTGGGCCGAGGGAGACCCAGTACTTC	CASSPGPLSGPRETQYF
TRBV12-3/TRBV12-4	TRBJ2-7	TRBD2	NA	TGTGCCAGCAAACTGGGACTAGCGGGGGCCTACGAGCAGTACTTC	CASKLGLAGAYEQYF
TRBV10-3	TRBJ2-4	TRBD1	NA	TGTGCCATCGGGGACGCCGGGACAGGGGGCTCCCTAGCCAAAAACATTCAGTACTTC	CAIGDAGTGGSLAKNIQYF
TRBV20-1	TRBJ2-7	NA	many	TGCAGTGCTAGAGATCACAAGCGTTCCTACGAGCAGTACTTC	CSARDHKRSYEQYF
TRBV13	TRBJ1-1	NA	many	TGTGCCAGCAGCTTACCAGACATGAACACTGAAGCTTTCTTT	CASSLPDMNTEAFF
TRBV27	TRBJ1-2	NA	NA	TGTGCCAGCAGTTTAAGATACAGCCCGAGTCGCTACACCTTC	CASSLRYSPSRYTF
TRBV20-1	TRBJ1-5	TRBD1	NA	TGCAGTGCTAGAGATTCCGGGACAGGGGGTAGCAATCAGCCCCAGCATTTT	CSARDSGTGGSNQPQHF
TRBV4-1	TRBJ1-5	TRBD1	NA	TGCGCCAGCAGCCAAGACGCTGACAGGGCTAGGGGCAATCAGCCCCAGCATTTT	CASSQDADRARGNQPQHF
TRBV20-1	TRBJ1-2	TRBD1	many	TGCAGTGCCCTGGGAGGGCAGGGGGTTAACTATGGCTACACCTTC	CSALGGQGVNYGYTF
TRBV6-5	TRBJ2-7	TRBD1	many	TGTGCCAGCAACCGGCAGGGGGTTTACGGCGAGCAGTACTTC	CASNRQGVYGEQYF
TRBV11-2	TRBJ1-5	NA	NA	TGTGCCAGCAGCTTAGGTATCTATGGGAGCAATCAGCCCCAGCATTTT	CASSLGIYGSNQPQHF
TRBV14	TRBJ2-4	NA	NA	TGTGCCAGCAGCCAAGGAAGTAGCCTAGCGAGAAACATTCAGTACTTC	CASSQGSSLARNIQYF
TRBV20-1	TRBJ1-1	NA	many	TGCAGTGCTAGGCCACCAGGGTCGACTGGCACTGAAGCTTTCTTT	CSARPPGSTGTEAFF
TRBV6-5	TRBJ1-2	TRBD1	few	TGTGCCAGCAGTTACCCGGGACAGGGGGCCGGTGGCTACACCTTC	CASSYPGQGAGGYTF
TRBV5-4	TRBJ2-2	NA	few	TGTGCCATGGTAGAGGGACAGAACACCGGGGAGCTGTTTTTT	CAMVEGQNTGELFF
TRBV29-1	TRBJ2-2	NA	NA	TGCAGCGCCCACGTCGGGGAGCTGTTTTTT	CSAHVGELFF
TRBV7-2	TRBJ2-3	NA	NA	TGTGCCAGCAGCTTAAACTGGGAAGGTACGCAGTATTTT	CASSLNWEGTQYF
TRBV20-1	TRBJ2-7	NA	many	TGCAGTGCTCTTATGGTGGGCGGGACCTACGAGCAGTACTTC	CSALMVGGTYEQYF
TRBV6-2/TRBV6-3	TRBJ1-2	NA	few	TGTGCCAGCAGTTATGGACGATTAAGCCCTAACTATGGCTACACCTTC	CASSYGRLSPNYGYTF